Below, 5 T cell receptor beta chains from the same sample are listed, as sequenced in a study of beta chain features in type 1 diabetes. The entirety of the isolated RNA underwent reverse transcription, so expressed TCRB transcripts were sequenced. Repertoires were generated with immunoSEQ multiplex PCR, while TCRdb's copy carries only in-frame clones and drops some. The sample gives about 300,000 clones, under 8.5% of which show up once; roughly 1% is in the top ten. The sample consisted of central memory CD4+ T cells from blood. These receptors were obtained from a woman aged 18 to 35 in good health.

The chain has TRBV7-2 and TRBJ2-1, with 8 bases fitting TRBD2. Per the germline V gene, CDR1 is SGHTA and CDR2 is FQGNSA. The V and J ends lost 5 bases and 0 bases, in that order; junction bases with no gene match: 3. This CDR3 is 15 amino acids long. In DNA form, the CDR3 reads TGTGCCAGCAGCAGCACTAGCGGCTCCTACAATGAGCAGTTCTTC. Its protein product is CASSSTSGSYNEQFF. Combining the CDR3 with reference TRBV7-2 and TRBJ2-1 gives the whole variable domain GAGVSQSPSNKVTEKGKDVELRCDPISGHTALYWYRQSLGQGLEFLIYFQGNSAPDKSGLPSDRFSAERTGGSVSTLTIQRTQQEDSAVYLCASSSTSGSYNEQFFGPGTRLTVL.

This clone occurred a few times. The V and J genes are TRBV28 and TRBJ2-1; 12 nucleotides match TRBD1. The CDR3 extends over 17 amino acids. Losses at the gene ends were 1 base for V and 4 bases for J; bases not matched to a gene: 5. Looked up from germline, CDR1 is MDHEN and CDR2 is SYDVKM. CDR3 DNA sequence: TGTGCCAGCAGTTTATCGGGGACAGGGGGCAGGTACAATGAGCAGTTCTTC. Encoded protein: CASSLSGTGGRYNEQFF. Filled out from reference TRBV28 and TRBJ2-1, the complete variable domain reads DVKVTQSSRYLVKRTGEKVFLECVQDMDHENMFWYRQDPGLGLRLIYFSYDVKMKEKGDIPEGYSVSREKKERFSLILESASTNQTSMYLCASSLSGTGGRYNEQFFGPGTRLTVL.

This clone was counted only a few times. This chain uses TRBV19 with TRBJ1-4; 8 bases map to TRBD1. Germline V lookup: CDR1 LNHDA, CDR2 SQIVND (reference sequence). CDR3 length: 12 residues. With V trimmed by 8 bases and J by 8 bases, 4 bases remained unmatched. This CDR3 is CASRTGNEKLFF. The CDR3 DNA follows: TGTGCCAGTCGGACAGGGAACGAAAAACTGTTTTTT.

The V gene is TRBV7-2, the J gene TRBJ2-3; possibly TRBD2 for D (7 bases). Per germline, CDR1 SGHTA and CDR2 FQGNSA. The CDR3 spans 15 residues. V was clipped by 2 bases and J by 5 bases, with 14 bases between them. The CDR3 DNA reads as TGTGCCAGCAGCTTAATGGGGGGGCAGGAAGATACGCAGTATTTT. Translating gives CASSLMGGQEDTQYF.

This clone was seen only a few times. The V and J genes are TRBV19 and TRBJ2-5, with D maybe TRBD2 (5 bases). The CDR3 covers 14 residues. Germline values: CDR1 LNHDA, CDR2 SQIVND (reference sequence). The ends were cut back, 7 bases at V and 2 bases at J, with 14 bases in the middle. The CDR3 loop reads CASTRAAGQETQYF. DNA for the CDR3: TGTGCCAGTACTCGAGCGGCAGGACAAGAGACCCAGTACTTC.